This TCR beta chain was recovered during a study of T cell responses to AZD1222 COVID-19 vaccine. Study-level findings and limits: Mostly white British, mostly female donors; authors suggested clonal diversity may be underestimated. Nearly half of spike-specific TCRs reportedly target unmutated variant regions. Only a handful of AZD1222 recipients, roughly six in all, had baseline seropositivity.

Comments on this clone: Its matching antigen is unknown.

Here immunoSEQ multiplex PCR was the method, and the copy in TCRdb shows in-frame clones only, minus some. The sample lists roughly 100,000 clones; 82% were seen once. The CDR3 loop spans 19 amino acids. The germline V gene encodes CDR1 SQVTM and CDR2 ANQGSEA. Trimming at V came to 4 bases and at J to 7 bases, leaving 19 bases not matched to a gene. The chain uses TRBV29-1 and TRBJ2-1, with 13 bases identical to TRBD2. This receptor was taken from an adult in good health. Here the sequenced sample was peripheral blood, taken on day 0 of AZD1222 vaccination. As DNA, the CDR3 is TGCAGCGTTGGTTTTGCCGGACTAGCGGGGGCTTTACGGGGGAATGAGCAGTTCTTC. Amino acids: CSVGFAGLAGALRGNEQFF.